This TCR beta chain was identified during a study of blood T cell repertoires in COVID-19. This CDR3 has 16 residues. Germline assignment: CDR1 KGHSH and CDR2 LQKENI. Trimming removed 3 bases from V and 2 bases from J; junction bases left unmatched: 7. Original processing methods: Cell counts per sample came from amplifying reference gene primers. Sequencing used immunoSEQ multiplex PCR; TCRdb keeps in-frame clones, though not all of them. V and J calls and clone size follow that table, whereas D and trimming were derived from the DNA. This table holds 140,000 or so clones, about 80% found once. The chain recombines TRBV18 with TRBJ2-7; 10 bases align to TRBD1. The receptor was derived from a woman older than 75 with acute or convalescent COVID-19. The source material was peripheral blood. The CDR3 nucleotides are TGTGCCAGCTCACCGGGTTTAGGACAGGGGGCCTACGAGCAGTACTTC. This sequence encodes CASSPGLGQGAYEQYF.